Listed here are 30 T cell receptor beta chains from one sample, sequenced in a study of blood T cell repertoires in COVID-19. The method was immunoSEQ multiplex PCR; TCRdb's version includes in-frame clones alone and lacks a portion of them. The data show roughly 130,000 clones, about four fifths seen once. The specimen was PBMCs or T cells enriched from blood (not recorded which). Receptor source: a woman younger than 45 who had recovered from COVID-19.

J is TRBJ1-5 and V is TRBV4-1, with TRBD1 as a possible D gene (5 bases). V dropped 0 bases and J dropped 6 bases, with 12 bases sitting between them. The germline V gene encodes CDR1 MGHRA and CDR2 YSYEKL. The CDR3 sequence is 15 residues long. The CDR3 DNA follows: TGCGCCAGCAGCCAAGACGTAGGGGCCGGTCAGCCCCAGCATTTT. Translation: CASSQDVGAGQPQHF.

The chain uses TRBV5-1 and TRBJ1-3, with 9 bases fitting TRBD1. Germline V gene data show CDR1 as SGHRS and CDR2 as YFSETQ. The junction had 5 bases not matched to a gene; V was cut back by 5 bases and J by 5 bases. The CDR3 length is 14 residues. This CDR3 is CASRRDRGRNTIYF. CDR3 sequence (DNA): TGCGCCAGCAGACGTGACAGGGGGAGAAACACCATATATTTT.

The gene calls are TRBV3-1 (or the pseudogene TRBV3-2) and TRBJ2-1, with a possible D match to TRBD2 (5 bases). In germline, CDR1 is LGHDT, CDR2 YNNKEL (reference sequence). V was clipped by 0 bases and J by 4 bases, with 10 bases between them. The CDR3 extends over 15 amino acids. The CDR3: CASSQEGDFYNEQFF. The CDR3 nucleotides read TGTGCCAGCAGCCAAGAGGGAGACTTTTACAATGAGCAGTTCTTC.

This chain links TRBV29-1 with TRBJ1-3; a weak D match, TRBD1 (6 bases). V was shortened by 6 bases and J by 0 bases, with 24 bases between the two germline ends. The CDR3 loop spans 18 amino acids. CDR1 is SQVTM and CDR2 is ANQGSEA in the germline V gene. CDR3 in amino acids: CSVRGTLKKADSGNTIYF. CDR3 nucleotide sequence: TGCAGCGTGAGGGGGACACTGAAAAAAGCCGACTCTGGAAACACCATATATTTT.

This clone has only a few counts. J is TRBJ1-2 and V is TRBV5-6; perhaps TRBD1 as D (6 bases). This CDR3 is 14 amino acids long. CDR1 SGHDT and CDR2 YYEEEE come from the germline V gene. The V end lost 0 bases, the J end lost 8 bases, and 14 bases lay between the germline ends. CDR3 sequence reads: CASSLASRRGGYTF. In DNA form, the CDR3 reads TGTGCCAGCAGCTTGGCTTCCCGCAGGGGAGGCTACACCTTC.

There are a few counts of this clone. V usage is TRBV5-8 and J usage is TRBJ1-5; no clear D gene. This CDR3 spans 13 amino acids. V was cut by 2 bases and J by 2 bases, with 5 bases left in between. The germline gives CDR1 SGHTS, CDR2 YDEGEE. The CDR3 loop reads CASSFPGNQPQHF. The CDR3 bases are TGTGCCAGCAGCTTCCCGGGCAATCAGCCCCAGCATTTT. The full variable domain, in which reference TRBV5-8 and TRBJ1-5 provide the parts outside the CDR3, is EAGVTQSPTHLIKTRGQQATLRCSPISGHTSVYWYQQALGLGLQFLLWYDEGEERNRGNFPPRFSGRQFPNYSSELNVNALELEDSALYLCASSFPGNQPQHFGDGTRLSIL.

The CDR3 reads CASSRQGSNEKLFF. CDR3 DNA sequence: TGTGCCAGCTCCCGACAGGGATCTAATGAAAAACTGTTTTTT. V usage is TRBV18 and J usage is TRBJ1-4; TRBD1 aligns across 7 bases. The CDR3 extends over 14 amino acids. The germline gives CDR1 KGHSH, CDR2 LQKENI. With 6 bases clipped from V and 3 bases from J, the junction kept 4 bases outside the gene matches.

This chain uses TRBV7-2 with TRBJ1-1; the D gene is possibly TRBD1 (6 bases). Germline CDR1 SGHTA, CDR2 FQGNSA. Trimming pared 3 bases from V and 0 bases from J, leaving 14 bases between. This CDR3 region has 16 residues. The CDR3 DNA sequence: TGTGCCAGCAGCTTCGACAGCGGGGGGCTGAACACTGAAGCTTTCTTT. Protein: CASSFDSGGLNTEAFF.

The V call is TRBV4-3, the J call TRBJ2-7, with 10 bases matching TRBD2. The V gene end was trimmed by 4 bases and the J gene end by 4 bases; junction bases not matched to a gene: 1. The CDR3 covers 13 residues. The germline V gene encodes CDR1 LGHNA and CDR2 YSLEER. The CDR3 nucleotides are TGCGCCAGCAGCCTGACTAGCGGGTACGAGCAGTACTTC. This sequence encodes CASSLTSGYEQYF.

This chain uses TRBV10-1 with TRBJ2-5; 7 bases fit TRBD2. Germline values: CDR1 WNHNN, CDR2 SYGVQD (reference sequence). The CDR3 covers 23 residues. V shed 0 bases, J shed 3 bases, and the junction held 28 bases outside the gene matches. The DNA for the CDR3 is TGCGCCAGCAGTGAGTCGAACTTTTCCCCTTTTGGCGGGACTACCTCGAAAAAAGAGACCCAGTACTTC. Protein product: CASSESNFSPFGGTTSKKETQYF.

This chain uses TRBV9 with TRBJ1-5; possible D gene TRBD1, 6 bases. Germline-derived CDR1 and CDR2 are SGDLS and YYNGEE. Trimming left V 7 bases short and J 1 base short, with 15 bases between. This CDR3 is built from 15 residues. Here the CDR3 DNA reads TGTGCCAGCGGAGAGGGGGATCGGAGCAATCAGCCCCAGCATTTT. Translated, it gives CASGEGDRSNQPQHF.

The chain uses TRBV5-1 and TRBJ2-7, with TRBD2 matching 9 bases. The V gene's germline CDR1 is SGHRS and CDR2 YFSETQ. The CDR3 loop spans 15 amino acids. The V segment lost 2 bases and the J segment 3 bases; nucleotides outside the gene matches: 6. CDR3 region: CASSLAGGGGYEQYF. Here the CDR3 DNA reads TGCGCCAGCAGCTTAGCGGGAGGTGGAGGCTACGAGCAGTACTTC. The whole variable domain, filled in from reference TRBV5-1 and TRBJ2-7, reads KAGVTQTPRYLIKTRGQQVTLSCSPISGHRSVSWYQQTPGQGLQFLFEYFSETQRNKGNFPGRFSGRQFSNSRSEMNVSTLELGDSALYLCASSLAGGGGYEQYFGPGTRLTVT.

The rearrangement links TRBV7-9 to TRBJ1-2, with 8 positions matching TRBD1. The CDR3 totals 14 residues. Losses at the gene ends were 0 bases for V and 8 bases for J; bases not matched to a gene: 5. CDR1 is SEHNR, CDR2 FQNEAQ, per germline (reference sequence). CDR3 residues: CASSLADRAGGYTF. DNA of the CDR3: TGTGCCAGCAGCTTAGCGGACAGGGCGGGAGGCTACACCTTC. Full variable domain (missing parts from reference TRBV7-9 and TRBJ1-2): DTGVSQNPRHKITKRGQNVTFRCDPISEHNRLYWYRQTLGQGPEFLTYFQNEAQLEKSRLLSDRFSAERPKGSFSTLEIQRTEQGDSAMYLCASSLADRAGGYTFGSGTRLTVV.

The chain employs TRBV20-1 and TRBJ2-3; D not certain. Trimming shortened V by 2 bases and J by 6 bases, and 6 bases separated the two germline ends. CDR3 size: 11 residues. Germline CDR1 reads DFQATT; CDR2 reads SNEGSKA (reference sequence). CDR3 residues: CSARSRDTQYF. The CDR3, as DNA: TGCAGTGCTAGATCCCGGGATACGCAGTATTTT.

This clone came up once. The V call is TRBV19, the J call TRBJ2-2; D possibly corresponds to TRBD2 (5 bases). Trimming stripped 0 bases from V and 7 bases from J, with 12 bases between. Germline V CDR1 and CDR2: LNHDA, SQIVND (reference sequence). The CDR3 contains 15 residues. This chain's CDR3 is CASSIEGAALGELFF. CDR3 sequence (DNA): TGTGCCAGTAGTATAGAAGGAGCGGCCCTCGGGGAGCTGTTTTTT.

The chain employs TRBV5-6 and TRBJ1-2; tentatively, D is TRBD1 (6 bases). CDR1 SGHDT and CDR2 YYEEEE come from the germline V gene. Trimming cost V 4 bases and J 8 bases, with 30 bases left between them. There are 18 residues in the CDR3. The CDR3 spells CASSVYREGLGGTSGYTF. As DNA, the CDR3 is TGTGCCAGCAGCGTTTACAGGGAAGGGTTAGGAGGGACTAGCGGCTACACCTTC.

J is TRBJ2-7 and V is TRBV28, with 10 bases identical to TRBD2. V shed 3 bases, J shed 1 base, and the junction held 6 bases outside the gene matches. This CDR3 comprises 16 residues. Germline V gives CDR1 MDHEN, CDR2 SYDVKM. CDR3 DNA sequence: TGTGCCAGCAGTTTCACACTAGCGGGATTATCCTACGAGCAGTACTTC. Encoded protein: CASSFTLAGLSYEQYF. Together with reference TRBV28 and TRBJ2-7, the CDR3 gives the full variable domain: DVKVTQSSRYLVKRTGEKVFLECVQDMDHENMFWYRQDPGLGLRLIYFSYDVKMKEKGDIPEGYSVSREKKERFSLILESASTNQTSMYLCASSFTLAGLSYEQYFGPGTRLTVT.

The chain has TRBV4-3 and TRBJ2-6, with D tentatively TRBD2 (5 bases). The CDR3 consists of 20 residues. Trimming cost V 0 bases and J 1 base, with 19 bases left between them. Germline lookup yields CDR1 LGHNA and CDR2 YSLEER. CDR3 in amino acids: CASSQDERGWVLSGANVLTF. The CDR3, as DNA: TGCGCCAGCAGCCAAGATGAACGAGGGTGGGTACTGTCTGGGGCCAACGTCCTGACTTTC.

This chain links TRBV24-1 with TRBJ2-5, with 7 bases matching TRBD2. Germline CDR1 and CDR2: KGHDR and SFDVKD. V lost 3 bases to trimming and J lost 3 bases; unmatched junction nucleotides: 18. This CDR3 is 19 amino acids long. The CDR3 bases are TGTGCCACCAGTGATCCCACTCCACTAGCGACACACCCGAAAGAGACCCAGTACTTC. It yields the protein CATSDPTPLATHPKETQYF.

V usage is TRBV18 and J usage is TRBJ1-2; 8 positions agree with TRBD1. The V and J ends lost 5 bases and 8 bases, in that order; junction bases with no gene match: 10. Germline assignment: CDR1 KGHSH and CDR2 LQKENI. This CDR3 is 14 amino acids long. This CDR3 reads CASSYGGQGAGYTF. The CDR3 DNA is TGTGCCAGCTCATATGGTGGGCAGGGGGCCGGCTACACCTTC.

The V gene is TRBV4-1, the J gene TRBJ2-6; D unclear. This CDR3 comprises 17 residues. The V and J ends lost 3 bases and 0 bases respectively, with 12 bases between them. Per the germline V gene, CDR1 is MGHRA and CDR2 is YSYEKL. CDR3 sequence (DNA): TGCGCCAGCAGCCAGGTGGCGTCGGGCTCTGGGGCCAACGTCCTGACTTTC. Its translation is CASSQVASGSGANVLTF.

V and J are TRBV28 and TRBJ1-2; perhaps TRBD1 as D (5 bases). Germline V CDR1 and CDR2: MDHEN, SYDVKM. V lost 6 bases to trimming and J lost 1 base, with 9 bases between them. There are 13 residues in the CDR3. The CDR3 region has the DNA TGTGCCAGCAGAAAAGACAGTAACTATGGCTACACCTTC. Protein: CASRKDSNYGYTF.

The chain uses TRBV4-1 and TRBJ2-1; 10 bases align to TRBD2. CDR3 length: 16 amino acids. The V and J ends lost 3 bases and 4 bases, in that order; junction bases with no gene match: 6. Germline values: CDR1 MGHRA, CDR2 YSYEKL. The CDR3 sequence is CASSHIGLAAYNEQFF. CDR3 coding DNA: TGCGCCAGCAGCCACATCGGACTAGCGGCATACAATGAGCAGTTCTTC.

This chain links TRBV9 with TRBJ1-6; tentatively, D is TRBD1 (5 bases). The CDR3 consists of 19 residues. Germline V gene data show CDR1 as SGDLS and CDR2 as YYNGEE. V was pared by 4 bases and J by 9 bases, with 29 bases between. This CDR3 is CASSQSQGWAAGFGSPLHF. CDR3 coding DNA: TGTGCCAGCAGCCAAAGCCAGGGATGGGCAGCCGGGTTCGGTTCACCCCTCCACTTT.

This clone was seen just once. The gene calls are TRBV2 and TRBJ1-5, with 7 bases lining up with TRBD1. The CDR3 is 14 residues long. The V segment lost 5 bases and the J segment 6 bases; nucleotides outside the gene matches: 7. The V gene's germline CDR1 is SNHLY and CDR2 FYNNEI. The CDR3 DNA follows: TGTGCCAGCAGTCCCACAGGGGCTGCTCAGCCCCAGCATTTT. As protein: CASSPTGAAQPQHF.

The V call is TRBV19, the J call TRBJ2-2; D call uncertain. Per germline, CDR1 LNHDA and CDR2 SQIVND (reference sequence). V was shortened by 5 bases and J by 1 base, with 8 bases between the two germline ends. There are 14 residues in the CDR3. CDR3 bases: TGTGCCAGTAGTGCTAGTAAGAACACCGGGGAGCTGTTTTTT. Its protein product is CASSASKNTGELFF.

DNA for the CDR3: TGTGCCAGCAGTGGGGGGGGGCTAGCGGGAGGGCCCCTCGATGAGCAGTTCTTC. This gives the protein CASSGGGLAGGPLDEQFF. The gene calls are TRBV28 and TRBJ2-1; TRBD2 aligns across 12 bases. V lost 5 bases and J lost 8; bases outside the gene matches: 16. This CDR3 comprises 18 residues. CDR1 is MDHEN, CDR2 SYDVKM, per germline.

The genes are TRBV7-3 and TRBJ1-1; D gene unclear. This CDR3 comprises 13 residues. V lost 2 bases and J lost 0, with 4 bases in between. Germline CDR1 reads SGHTA; CDR2 reads FQGTGA. CDR3 region: CASSLFMNTEAFF. In nucleotides, the CDR3 is TGTGCCAGCAGCTTATTTATGAACACTGAAGCTTTCTTT. Based on the CDR3 plus reference TRBV7-3 and TRBJ1-1, the full variable domain is GAGVSQTPSNKVTEKGKYVELRCDPISGHTALYWYRQSLGQGPEFLIYFQGTGAADDSGLPNDRFFAVRPEGSVSTLKIQRTERGDSAVYLCASSLFMNTEAFFGQGTRLTVV.

This sequence joins TRBV27 and TRBJ1-2; 10 bases agree with TRBD1. V gave up 5 bases and J gave up 4 bases; unmatched junction bases: 7. The CDR3 spans 15 residues. Germline values: CDR1 MNHEY, CDR2 SMNVEV (reference sequence). The CDR3 loop is CASSVRDRGTYGYTF. CDR3 bases: TGTGCCAGCAGTGTCCGGGACAGGGGCACCTATGGCTACACCTTC.

The chain carries TRBV12-3 or TRBV12-4 and TRBJ1-2, with D uncertain. Deletions cut 6 bases from V and 3 bases from J, with 11 bases between. The CDR3 consists of 13 residues. This chain's CDR3 is CASSPQSDYGYTF. The CDR3 DNA sequence: TGTGCCAGCAGCCCACAGTCTGACTATGGCTACACCTTC.